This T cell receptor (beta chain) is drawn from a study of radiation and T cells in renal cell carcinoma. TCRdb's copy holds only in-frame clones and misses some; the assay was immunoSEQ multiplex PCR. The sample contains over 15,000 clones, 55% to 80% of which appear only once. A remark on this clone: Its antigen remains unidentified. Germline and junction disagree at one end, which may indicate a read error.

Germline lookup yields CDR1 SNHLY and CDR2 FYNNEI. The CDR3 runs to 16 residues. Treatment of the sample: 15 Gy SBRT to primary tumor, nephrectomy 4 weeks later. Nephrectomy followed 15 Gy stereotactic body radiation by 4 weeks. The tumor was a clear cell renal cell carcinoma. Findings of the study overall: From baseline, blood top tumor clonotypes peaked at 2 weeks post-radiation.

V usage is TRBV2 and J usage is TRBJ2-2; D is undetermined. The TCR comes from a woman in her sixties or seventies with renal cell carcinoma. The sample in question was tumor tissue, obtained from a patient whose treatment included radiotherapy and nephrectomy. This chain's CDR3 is CASSLFRAPNTGELFF. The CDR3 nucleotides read TGTGCCAGCAGCCTATTTAGAGCCCCGAATACCGGGGAGCTGTTTTTT.